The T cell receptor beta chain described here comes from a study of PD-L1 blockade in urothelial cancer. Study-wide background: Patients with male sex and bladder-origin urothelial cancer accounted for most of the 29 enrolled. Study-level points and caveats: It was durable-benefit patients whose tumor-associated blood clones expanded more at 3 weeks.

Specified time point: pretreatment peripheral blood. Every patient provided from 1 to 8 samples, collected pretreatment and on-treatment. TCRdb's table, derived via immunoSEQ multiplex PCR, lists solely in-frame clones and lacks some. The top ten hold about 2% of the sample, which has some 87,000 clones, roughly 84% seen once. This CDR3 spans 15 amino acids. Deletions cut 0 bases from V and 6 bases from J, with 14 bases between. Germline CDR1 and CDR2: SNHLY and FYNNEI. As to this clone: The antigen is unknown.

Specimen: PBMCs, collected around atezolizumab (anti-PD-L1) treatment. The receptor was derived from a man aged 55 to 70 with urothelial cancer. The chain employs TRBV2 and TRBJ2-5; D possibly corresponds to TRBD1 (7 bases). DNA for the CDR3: TGTGCCAGCAGTGAAGCAGTAGCAGGGGGGAAGACCCAGTACTTC. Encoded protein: CASSEAVAGGKTQYF.